The 16 T cell receptor beta chains listed next were all sequenced from one sample in a study of T-cell reconstitution after alpha-beta-depleted transplantation in children. Preparing the TCRbeta library involved the use of unique molecular identifiers. TCRdb redid the calling of the PCR reads with MiXCR, one entry per CDR3 protein. The sample includes roughly 790,000 distinct CDR3 sequences, less than 20% of them seen just once. This sample comprised PBMCs, mostly from graft donor cells, obtained 360 days after TCRalphabeta/CD19-depleted stem cell transplant. The receptors here all came from a male patient younger than 18 who had a stem cell transplant for acute lymphoblastic leukemia, so the T cells may come from the graft donor.

This sequence joins TRBV27 and TRBJ2-3; D ambiguous. This CDR3 comprises 14 residues. V lost 2 bases and J lost 2, with 8 bases in between. CDR1 is MNHEY and CDR2 is SMNVEV in the germline V gene (reference sequence). CDR3 loop: CASSLASNTDTQYF. As DNA, the CDR3 is TGTGCCAGCAGTTTAGCGTCCAACACAGATACGCAGTATTTT.

This clonotype was found a few times. The rearrangement joins TRBV18 to TRBJ2-1; D might be TRBD1 (5 bases). CDR1 and CDR2 from the germline V gene are KGHSH and LQKENI. The CDR3 loop spans 15 amino acids. V was clipped by 6 bases and J by 6 bases, with 18 bases between them. The CDR3 protein is CASSPPKGAPNEQFF. As DNA, the CDR3 is TGTGCCAGCTCTCCGCCCAAAGGGGCTCCCAATGAGCAGTTCTTC.

The CDR3 bases are TGCGCCAGCAGCCGGACCGTTCTTGTCCGTACGCAGTATTTT. This encodes CASSRTVLVRTQYF. The J gene is TRBJ2-3, the V gene TRBV4-1, with unresolved D. This CDR3 region has 14 residues. The ends were cut back, 4 bases at V and 8 bases at J, with 16 bases in the middle. The V gene's germline CDR1 is MGHRA and CDR2 YSYEKL.

This clonotype was recorded a few times. The chain employs TRBV7-3 and TRBJ2-1, with a possible D match to TRBD2 (6 bases). The CDR3 length is 16 residues. V lost 1 base to trimming and J lost 3 bases, with 13 bases between them. Germline assignment: CDR1 SGHTA and CDR2 FQGTGA. Here the CDR3 DNA reads TGTGCCAGCAGCTTAAGTAGTAGCGGACTCTACAATGAGCAGTTCTTC. Its translation is CASSLSSSGLYNEQFF.

The chain uses TRBV10-3 and TRBJ2-4, with 8 bases that match TRBD2. The length of the CDR3 is 14 residues. V shed 2 bases and J 7 bases; nucleotides not matched to a gene: 4. Germline loops: CDR1 ENHRY, CDR2 SYGVKD. CDR3 in DNA: TGTGCCATCAGTGAGGGACTAGCATCCAACATTCAGTACTTC. Its translation: CAISEGLASNIQYF.

The chain combines TRBV15 with TRBJ2-1; 13 bases are shared with TRBD2. The V gene's germline CDR1 is LNHNV and CDR2 YYDKDF (reference sequence). This CDR3 has 14 amino acids. Unmatched junction bases numbered 5, after V lost 1 base and J lost 14 bases. CDR3 residues: CATSRVGLAGWKFF. The CDR3 DNA is TGTGCCACCAGCAGAGTGGGACTAGCGGGATGGAAGTTCTTC.

The rearrangement uses TRBV7-9 and TRBJ2-1; 13 positions agree with TRBD2. The CDR3 totals 16 residues. Germline CDR1 and CDR2: SEHNR and FQNEAQ (reference sequence). V shed 5 bases, J shed 5 bases, and the junction held 6 bases outside the gene matches. The CDR3 region is CASSPGLAGTHNEQFF. The CDR3 DNA sequence: TGTGCCAGCAGCCCGGGACTAGCGGGAACCCACAATGAGCAGTTCTTC.

V usage is TRBV20-1 and J usage is TRBJ2-3, with D perhaps TRBD2 (6 bases). The V gene's germline CDR1 is DFQATT and CDR2 SNEGSKA (reference sequence). Trimming stripped 7 bases from V and 0 bases from J, with 17 bases between. The CDR3 extends over 15 amino acids. The CDR3 is CSGVQRGRSTDTQYF. DNA for the CDR3: TGCAGTGGTGTACAACGGGGGAGGAGCACAGATACGCAGTATTTT.

In this sample, this clonotype turned up many times. The chain is built from TRBV29-1 and TRBJ2-7, with 7 bases fitting TRBD2. V gave up 5 bases and J gave up 5 bases; unmatched junction bases: 9. CDR1 is SQVTM, CDR2 ANQGSEA, per germline. This CDR3 has 13 residues. The CDR3 DNA reads as TGCAGCGTTAGAGGGCGGGAGAGGGACGAGCAGTACTTC. Encoded protein: CSVRGRERDEQYF.

This clonotype was detected a few times. The chain carries TRBV7-2 and TRBJ2-7; a weak D match, TRBD1 (5 bases). CDR3 size: 15 residues. The V and J ends lost 4 bases and 3 bases respectively, with 16 bases between them. CDR1 SGHTA and CDR2 FQGNSA come from the germline V gene. The chain's CDR3 is CASSSWTLVFYEQYF. The CDR3 region has the DNA TGTGCCAGCAGCTCATGGACACTTGTTTTCTACGAGCAGTACTTC. The full variable domain, completed using reference TRBV7-2 and TRBJ2-7, is GAGVSQSPSNKVTEKGKDVELRCDPISGHTALYWYRQSLGQGLEFLIYFQGNSAPDKSGLPSDRFSAERTGGSVSTLTIQRTQQEDSAVYLCASSSWTLVFYEQYFGPGTRLTVT.

The V gene is TRBV27, the J gene TRBJ2-1; D is unresolved. Germline CDR1 MNHEY, CDR2 SMNVEV (reference sequence). This CDR3 comprises 17 residues. Deletions cut 4 bases from V and 6 bases from J, with 22 bases between. DNA for the CDR3: TGTGCCAGCAGTTCAATATTGACCTGGACCTTCGGCAATGAGCAGTTCTTC. It specifies CASSSILTWTFGNEQFF.

The chain employs TRBV10-3 and TRBJ2-5; TRBD1 matches 9 bases. After removal of 4 bases from V and 6 bases from J, the junction contained 9 bases not matched to a gene. Germline assignment: CDR1 ENHRY and CDR2 SYGVKD. The CDR3 loop spans 15 amino acids. This CDR3 is CAISVTGTGPQTQYF. The CDR3 nucleotides read TGTGCCATCAGTGTTACCGGGACAGGGCCGCAGACCCAGTACTTC.

The chain joins TRBV20-1 to TRBJ2-5, with 9 bases fitting TRBD2. This CDR3 region has 12 residues. The ends lost 7 bases at V and 5 bases at J; junction bases unmatched: 5. The V gene's germline CDR1 is DFQATT and CDR2 SNEGSKA (reference sequence). The CDR3 loop reads CSVSGRGETQYF. The CDR3 nucleotides are TGCAGTGTTAGCGGGAGAGGGGAGACCCAGTACTTC.

The rearrangement links TRBV3-1 to TRBJ2-3; D remains unclear. Trimming took off 2 bases at V and 2 bases at J, with 8 bases between the two ends. The germline CDR1 and CDR2 sequences are LGHDT and YNNKEL (reference sequence). The CDR3 loop spans 14 amino acids. The CDR3 region is CASSQFPPTDTQYF. The CDR3 nucleotides are TGTGCCAGCAGCCAATTCCCCCCCACAGATACGCAGTATTTT.

This clonotype was detected only a few times. The DNA for the CDR3 is TGCAGTGCTAGGCCGGGACTAGCGAACTACGAGCAGTACTTC. Its protein is CSARPGLANYEQYF. The chain has TRBV20-1 and TRBJ2-7; 10 bases agree with TRBD2. The CDR3 sequence is 14 residues long. V shed 3 bases and J 3 bases; nucleotides not matched to a gene: 5. Germline CDR1 reads DFQATT; CDR2 reads SNEGSKA (reference sequence).

This chain uses TRBV18 with TRBJ2-7, with 12 nucleotides matching TRBD2. This CDR3 comprises 18 residues. Germline CDR1 KGHSH, CDR2 LQKENI. The trim removed 5 bases at V and 0 bases at J, leaving 11 bases unmatched. CDR3 DNA sequence: TGTGCCAGCTCAGAACTAGCGGGAGGTAGTGGGGCCTCCTACGAGCAGTACTTC. This translates into CASSELAGGSGASYEQYF.